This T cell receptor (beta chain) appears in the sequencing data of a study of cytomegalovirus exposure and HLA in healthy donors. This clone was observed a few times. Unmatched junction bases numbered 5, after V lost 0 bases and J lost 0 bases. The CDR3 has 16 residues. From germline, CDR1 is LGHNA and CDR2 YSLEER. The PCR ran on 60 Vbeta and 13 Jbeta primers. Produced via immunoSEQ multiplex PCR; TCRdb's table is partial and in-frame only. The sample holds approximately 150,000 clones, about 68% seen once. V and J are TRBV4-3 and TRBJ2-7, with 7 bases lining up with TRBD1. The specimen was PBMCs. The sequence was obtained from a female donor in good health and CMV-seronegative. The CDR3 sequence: CASSQEQGPTSYEQYF. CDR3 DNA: TGCGCCAGCAGCCAAGAACAGGGGCCGACCTCCTACGAGCAGTACTTC.